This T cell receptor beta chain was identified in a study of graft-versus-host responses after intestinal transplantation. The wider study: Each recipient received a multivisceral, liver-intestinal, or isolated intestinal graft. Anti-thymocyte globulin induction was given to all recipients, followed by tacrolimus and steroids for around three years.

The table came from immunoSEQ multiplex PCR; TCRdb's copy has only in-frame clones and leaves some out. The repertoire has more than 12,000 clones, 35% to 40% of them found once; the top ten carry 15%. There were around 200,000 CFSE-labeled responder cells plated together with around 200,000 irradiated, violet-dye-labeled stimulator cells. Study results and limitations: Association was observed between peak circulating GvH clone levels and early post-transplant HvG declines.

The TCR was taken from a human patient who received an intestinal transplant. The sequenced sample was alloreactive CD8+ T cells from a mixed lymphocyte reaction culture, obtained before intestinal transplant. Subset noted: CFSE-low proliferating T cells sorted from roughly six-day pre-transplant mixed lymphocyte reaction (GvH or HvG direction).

CDR3: CASSLSLGANVLTF. The CDR3 region has the DNA TGTGCCAGCAGCTTATCTCTTGGGGCCAACGTCCTGACTTTC. This chain uses TRBV7-9 with TRBJ2-6; D ambiguous. The CDR3 has 14 residues. V lost 2 bases, J lost 3 bases, and 5 bases lay in between. Germline V gene lookup returns CDR1 SEHNR and CDR2 FQNEAQ (reference sequence).